The rows below give T cell receptor beta chains drawn from one sample of a study of technical replicates of blood from a handful of donors. The table came from immunoSEQ multiplex PCR; TCRdb's copy has only in-frame clones and leaves some out. The sample has about 53,000 clones, 85% to 90% seen once. Sequenced sample: PBMCs. The origin of the receptors is a human donor in good health. Some clones in this sample may be carry-over from other donors' samples. Both conserved end residues are part of each CDR3. A D gene is named only where the DNA matches it firmly. Part of the rows lack a size; the others show once, few, many or a class for expanded clones.

TGTGCCAGCATCAATGAGGAATTTCGGGATTTACGCTATGGCTACACCTTC CASINEEFRDLRYGYTF NA TRBJ1-2 TRBV7-6 NA
TGCGCCAGCAGCTTGACAGGGAACGAGCAGTACTTC CASSLTGNEQYF NA TRBJ2-7 TRBV5-1 NA
TGTGCCAGCAGCTACCGGGACAGCTCCTACGAGCAGTACTTC CASSYRDSSYEQYF NA TRBJ2-7 TRBV6-1 TRBD1
TGCGCCACACAGCAGACTAGCGGGAGGGCCAATGAGCAGTTCTTC CATQQTSGRANEQFF once TRBJ2-1 TRBV10-2 TRBD2
TGCGCCAGCAGCCTCTCAGGAACTAGCGGGCCCCAGAAGTATTTT CASSLSGTSGPQKYF NA TRBJ2-3 TRBV4-1 TRBD2
TGTGCTAGTGGTTTCAACACAGGAGGCTACACCTTC CASGFNTGGYTF NA TRBJ1-2 TRBV12-5 NA
TGTGCCAGCAGTTACTCAGGGGGCTCTAGCACAGATACGCAGTATTTT CASSYSGGSSTDTQYF NA TRBJ2-3 TRBV2 TRBD1
TGTGCCAGCCGCCTCAGCCAGGGCTATAATTCACCCCTCCACTTT CASRLSQGYNSPLHF NA TRBJ1-6 TRBV25-1 NA
TGCAGCGCTGGGGGCGGTTGGAATGAGCAGTTCTTC CSAGGGWNEQFF few TRBJ2-1 TRBV29-1 NA
TGTGCCAGCAGCTTAGGTTCAGTCAGCTCTGGAAACACCATATATTTT CASSLGSVSSGNTIYF NA TRBJ1-3 TRBV11-2 NA
TGTGCCAGTACCAGGGGGGATATTCAGCCCCAGCATTTT CASTRGDIQPQHF once TRBJ1-5 TRBV19 TRBD1